A selection of T cell receptor beta chains follows, all from one sample in a study of radiotherapy plus CTLA-4 blockade in lung cancer. TCRdb keeps only in-frame clones here, not all; method: immunoSEQ multiplex PCR. The table records approximately 44,000 clones, 60% to 80% of them present only once. This specimen was peripheral blood, taken from a patient treated with radiotherapy plus ipilimumab. The receptors derive from a human donor with non-small cell lung cancer who had stable disease on radiotherapy plus ipilimumab. Both conserved end residues are part of each CDR3. Each record gives: J gene, clone size, D gene, V gene, CDR3 protein, CDR3 DNA. D genes are given only for firm matches. A row's size may be missing; if present it is once, few, many or a size class.

J gene: TRBJ1-2
clone size: few
D gene: NA
V gene: TRBV6-6
CDR3 protein: CASSSQGSYGYTF
CDR3 DNA: TGTGCCAGCAGCTCACAGGGAAGCTATGGCTACACCTTC

J gene: TRBJ2-4
clone size: NA
D gene: TRBD1
V gene: TRBV10-3
CDR3 protein: CAISDLTGGSNIQYF
CDR3 DNA: TGTGCCATCAGTGATCTAACAGGGGGCTCGAACATTCAGTACTTC

J gene: TRBJ2-5
clone size: NA
D gene: NA
V gene: TRBV20-1
CDR3 protein: CSARDQETQYF
CDR3 DNA: TGCAGTGCTAGAGATCAAGAGACCCAGTACTTC

J gene: TRBJ1-6
clone size: NA
D gene: TRBD1
V gene: TRBV7-6
CDR3 protein: CASSLAGTGKNNSPLHF
CDR3 DNA: TGTGCCAGCAGCTTAGCGGGGACAGGGAAAAATAATTCACCCCTCCACTTT

J gene: TRBJ1-2
clone size: NA
D gene: NA
V gene: TRBV7-9
CDR3 protein: CASKIAGNYGYTF
CDR3 DNA: TGTGCCAGCAAGATCGCGGGGAACTATGGCTACACCTTC

J gene: TRBJ1-1
clone size: NA
D gene: NA
V gene: TRBV18
CDR3 protein: CASSPNEGNTEAFF
CDR3 DNA: TGTGCCAGCTCACCTAATGAGGGGAACACTGAAGCTTTCTTT

J gene: TRBJ1-5
clone size: NA
D gene: TRBD1
V gene: TRBV5-8
CDR3 protein: CASSLVDRDNQPQHF
CDR3 DNA: TGTGCCAGCAGCTTGGTCGACAGGGACAATCAGCCCCAGCATTTT

J gene: TRBJ1-1
clone size: few
D gene: TRBD1
V gene: TRBV19
CDR3 protein: CASSMGTGLNTEAFF
CDR3 DNA: TGTGCCAGTAGTATGGGGACAGGTTTGAACACTGAAGCTTTCTTT

J gene: TRBJ1-1
clone size: NA
D gene: TRBD1
V gene: TRBV7-6
CDR3 protein: CASSPKTGVNTEAFF
CDR3 DNA: TGTGCCAGCAGCCCCAAGACAGGGGTGAACACTGAAGCTTTCTTT

J gene: TRBJ1-6
clone size: few
D gene: TRBD1
V gene: TRBV10-3
CDR3 protein: CAISGRDRADSPLHF
CDR3 DNA: TGTGCCATCAGTGGTCGGGACAGGGCGGATTCACCCCTCCACTTT

J gene: TRBJ1-5
clone size: once
D gene: NA
V gene: TRBV4-1
CDR3 protein: CASSQTIQGNQPQHF
CDR3 DNA: TGCGCCAGCAGCCAAACTATTCAGGGCAATCAGCCCCAGCATTTT

J gene: TRBJ1-1
clone size: NA
D gene: NA
V gene: TRBV19
CDR3 protein: CASSMVRGAEAFF
CDR3 DNA: TGTGCCAGTAGTATGGTCAGAGGCGCTGAAGCTTTCTTT

J gene: TRBJ1-6
clone size: NA
D gene: NA
V gene: TRBV2
CDR3 protein: CASSEDSISPLHF
CDR3 DNA: TGTGCCAGCAGTGAGGACAGTATCTCACCCCTCCACTTT

J gene: TRBJ2-3
clone size: NA
D gene: NA
V gene: TRBV5-8
CDR3 protein: CASSRTGWQSTDTQYF
CDR3 DNA: TGTGCCAGCAGCCGCACAGGCTGGCAAAGCACAGATACGCAGTATTTT

J gene: TRBJ1-6
clone size: NA
D gene: NA
V gene: TRBV7-2
CDR3 protein: CASSLGGRNSPLHF
CDR3 DNA: TGTGCCAGCAGCTTAGGAGGGCGGAATTCACCCCTCCACTTT

J gene: TRBJ1-1
clone size: NA
D gene: TRBD1
V gene: TRBV2
CDR3 protein: CASSPRGGNTEAFF
CDR3 DNA: TGTGCCAGCAGCCCCAGGGGGGGGAACACTGAAGCTTTCTTT

J gene: TRBJ1-6
clone size: NA
D gene: NA
V gene: TRBV28
CDR3 protein: CASSGPGNSPLHF
CDR3 DNA: TGTGCCAGCAGTGGGCCAGGGAATTCACCCCTCCACTTT

J gene: TRBJ1-4
clone size: NA
D gene: TRBD1
V gene: TRBV5-1
CDR3 protein: CASSLTTGGPNEKLFF
CDR3 DNA: TGCGCCAGCAGCTTGACGACAGGGGGCCCTAATGAAAAACTGTTTTTT